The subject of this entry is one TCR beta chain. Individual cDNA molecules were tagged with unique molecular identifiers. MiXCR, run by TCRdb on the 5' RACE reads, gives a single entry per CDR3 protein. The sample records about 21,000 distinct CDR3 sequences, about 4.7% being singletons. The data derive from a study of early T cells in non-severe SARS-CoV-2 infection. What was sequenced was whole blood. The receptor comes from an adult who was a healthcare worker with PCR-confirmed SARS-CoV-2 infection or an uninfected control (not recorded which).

The CDR3 nucleotides read TGTGCCAGCAGCTTGGTCAAGGGCGGCCTACGGGGCACCGGGGAGCTGTTTTTT. Its protein is CASSLVKGGLRGTGELFF. V and J are TRBV5-6 and TRBJ2-2; TRBD2 might be the D (5 bases). The length of the CDR3 is 18 residues. Germline V gene sequence: CDR1 SGHDT, CDR2 YYEEEE. V dropped 0 bases and J dropped 4 bases, with 19 bases sitting between them. The full variable domain, in which reference TRBV5-6 and TRBJ2-2 provide the parts outside the CDR3, is DAGVTQSPTHLIKTRGQQVTLRCSPKSGHDTVSWYQQALGQGPQFIFQYYEEEERQRGNFPDRFSGHQFPNYSSELNVNALLLGDSALYLCASSLVKGGLRGTGELFFGEGSRLTVL.